This is a list of T cell receptor beta chains from one sample in a study of vaccination and CD4 T cells after COVID-19. The antigens of these receptors remain unknown. TCRdb re-called the PCR reads with MiXCR, one entry per CDR3 protein. The sample consists of 21,000 or so distinct CDR3 sequences, 35% to 55% of them appearing once. The material sequenced was CD4+ T cells from blood, cultured in vitro. The origin of the receptors is a human donor who had recovered from COVID-19. Both conserved end residues are part of each CDR3. D genes are given only for firm matches. Rows may omit the clone size; those that give it use once, few, many or a size class.

cdr3_aa cdr3_nt j_call v_call d_call clone_size
CATMAGDSNVLTF TGTGCCACCATGGCAGGTGACAGTAACGTCCTGACTTTC TRBJ2-6 TRBV24-1 NA NA
CSARDPGTSGSGDEQYF TGCAGTGCTAGAGACCCAGGGACTAGCGGGAGTGGGGACGAGCAGTACTTC TRBJ2-7 TRBV20-1 TRBD2 medium-sized
CASSSQGHGYTF TGTGCCAGCAGTTCCCAGGGCCATGGCTACACCTTC TRBJ1-2 TRBV6-5 NA few
CASSQERGTGPTEAFF TGTGCCAGCAGCCAAGAGAGGGGGACAGGGCCCACTGAAGCTTTCTTT TRBJ1-1 TRBV7-9 TRBD1 NA
CATSDQRTLGHGYTF TGTGCCACCAGTGATCAGAGGACACTGGGGCATGGCTACACCTTC TRBJ1-2 TRBV24-1 NA medium-sized
CAWSTGQGTYEQYF TGTGCCTGGAGTACAGGACAGGGAACCTACGAGCAGTACTTC TRBJ2-7 TRBV30 TRBD1 NA
CASSPMTVNTEAFF TGTGCCAGCAGTCCGATGACAGTGAACACTGAAGCTTTCTTT TRBJ1-1 TRBV12-3/TRBV12-4 NA NA
CASSLVGRLPEAFF TGTGCCAGCAGCTTAGTAGGGAGGCTCCCTGAAGCTTTCTTT TRBJ1-1 TRBV11-3 NA NA
CASSVGPGQGYEQYF TGCGCCAGCAGTGTGGGACCGGGACAGGGTTACGAGCAGTACTTC TRBJ2-7 TRBV10-1 TRBD1 NA
CASSSETRRGRYGYTF TGTGCCAGCAGTTCGGAGACACGACGGGGTCGCTATGGCTACACCTTC TRBJ1-2 TRBV28 NA NA
CASNEGLYEQYF TGTGCCAGCAATGAAGGGCTCTACGAGCAGTACTTC TRBJ2-7 TRBV2 NA NA
CATSDPVPGQGMETQYF TGTGCCACCAGTGATCCAGTCCCGGGACAGGGTATGGAGACCCAGTACTTC TRBJ2-5 TRBV24-1 TRBD1 NA
CATSGYRGNQRGNYNEQFF TGTGCCACCAGTGGATACAGGGGGAATCAGCGGGGGAACTACAATGAGCAGTTCTTC TRBJ2-1 TRBV24-1 NA NA
CATTPYRGLAYNEQFF TGCGCCACCACCCCGTACAGGGGGCTGGCCTACAATGAGCAGTTCTTC TRBJ2-1 TRBV10-2 TRBD1 few
CSAWGVDRGREQYF TGCAGCGCCTGGGGGGTCGACAGGGGTCGGGAGCAGTACTTC TRBJ2-7 TRBV29-1 TRBD1 NA
CASSLPPQAGNYGYTF TGTGCCAGCAGTTTACCTCCTCAGGCGGGGAACTATGGCTACACCTTC TRBJ1-2 TRBV6-5 NA few
CASSLRDFTDTQYF TGTGCCAGCAGTTTGCGGGATTTCACAGATACGCAGTATTTT TRBJ2-3 TRBV12-3/TRBV12-4 NA NA
CASNQGVNEQFF TGTGCCAGCAACCAGGGGGTCAATGAGCAGTTCTTC TRBJ2-1 TRBV12-3/TRBV12-4 TRBD1 NA
CASSSGGGQALTDTQYF TGTGCCAGCAGTTCGGGCGGGGGACAGGCCCTCACAGATACGCAGTATTTT TRBJ2-3 TRBV28 NA NA
CASSFTGGTEAFF TGTGCCAGCAGTTTCACTGGGGGCACTGAAGCTTTCTTT TRBJ1-1 TRBV12-3/TRBV12-4 NA NA
CASSLPRTGGTRTDTQYF TGTGCCAGCAGCTTACCTAGGACAGGAGGGACTAGAACAGATACGCAGTATTTT TRBJ2-3 TRBV7-9 NA few
CASSPGQRLTGELFF TGTGCCAGCAGCCCTGGACAGAGGCTCACCGGGGAGCTGTTTTTT TRBJ2-2 TRBV28 NA NA
CASSTSGRKDTQYF TGTGCCAGCAGCACTAGCGGGAGGAAAGATACGCAGTATTTT TRBJ2-3 TRBV6-1 TRBD2 NA
CASRRGLFQETQYF TGTGCCAGCAGAAGGGGACTCTTCCAAGAGACCCAGTACTTC TRBJ2-5 TRBV6-1 NA NA
CASSLARGEDTEAFF TGTGCCAGCAGTTTAGCGCGGGGTGAGGACACTGAAGCTTTCTTT TRBJ1-1 TRBV12-3/TRBV12-4 NA once
CASRDRGRDYGYTF TGTGCCAGCAGGGACAGGGGGCGCGACTATGGCTACACCTTC TRBJ1-2 TRBV6-1 TRBD1 few
CASSPYQGALSQPQHF TGTGCCAGCAGTCCATACCAGGGGGCTTTGTCCCAGCCCCAGCATTTT TRBJ1-5 TRBV6-1 TRBD1 few
CASSVGTGYNEQFF TGCGCCAGCAGCGTCGGGACAGGGTACAATGAGCAGTTCTTC TRBJ2-1 TRBV5-1 TRBD1 NA
CASINRWGNQPQHF TGTGCCAGCATCAATCGGTGGGGCAATCAGCCCCAGCATTTT TRBJ1-5 TRBV27 NA NA
CASGQGDSPLHF TGTGCCAGCGGACAAGGCGATTCACCCCTCCACTTT TRBJ1-6 TRBV2 NA NA
CASGVRVEQFF TGTGCCAGCGGAGTCAGGGTGGAGCAGTTCTTC TRBJ2-1 TRBV28 NA NA
CASSSNGAGANVLTF TGTGCCAGCAGCTCCAACGGCGCTGGGGCCAACGTCCTGACTTTC TRBJ2-6 TRBV27 NA few
CSAVWALETQYF TGCAGTGCAGTGTGGGCCCTGGAGACCCAGTACTTC TRBJ2-5 TRBV20-1 NA NA
CASSPPGTVNQPQHF TGTGCCAGCAGCCCCCCCGGGACCGTGAATCAGCCCCAGCATTTT TRBJ1-5 TRBV28 NA few
CARSLTLGQGEYYYEQYF TGTGCCAGAAGCTTGACCCTTGGACAGGGCGAATACTACTACGAGCAGTACTTC TRBJ2-7 TRBV5-3 TRBD1 NA
CASSLVRDNEKLFF TGTGCCAGCAGCTTAGTCAGGGACAATGAAAAACTGTTTTTT TRBJ1-4 TRBV7-9 NA few
CAIRRTKNTEAFF TGTGCCATCCGCCGGACCAAGAACACTGAAGCTTTCTTT TRBJ1-1 TRBV24-1 NA NA
CASTPKFLAGGPSYEQYF TGTGCCAGCACCCCGAAATTTCTAGCGGGAGGGCCCTCCTACGAGCAGTACTTC TRBJ2-7 TRBV5-4 TRBD2 NA
CASSNSVNTEAFF TGTGCCAGTAGTAATTCTGTGAACACTGAAGCTTTCTTT TRBJ1-1 TRBV19 NA few
CASSLYPGGTDTQYF TGTGCCAGCAGCTTATATCCGGGGGGTACAGATACGCAGTATTTT TRBJ2-3 TRBV7-9 TRBD2 NA
CASSSGGLANEQFF TGTGCCAGCAGTTCGGGGGGTTTGGCGAATGAGCAGTTCTTC TRBJ2-1 TRBV28 TRBD2 NA
CSATSGRKQFF TGCAGTGCTACCTCGGGACGTAAGCAGTTCTTC TRBJ2-1 TRBV20-1 NA NA
CSVGGWNQPQHF TGCAGTGTTGGAGGGTGGAATCAGCCCCAGCATTTT TRBJ1-5 TRBV20-1 NA few
CAWLPGLDKKWTQYF TGTGCCTGGCTTCCGGGACTGGATAAAAAATGGACCCAGTACTTC TRBJ2-5 TRBV30 NA NA
CASRPTGFQETQYF TGCGCCAGCAGGCCGACGGGGTTCCAAGAGACCCAGTACTTC TRBJ2-5 TRBV4-1 NA few
CASSLGRWGETQYF TGTGCCAGCAGCTTAGGACGGTGGGGGGAGACCCAGTACTTC TRBJ2-5 TRBV11-3 NA NA
CASSLGQGGRTGELFF TGCGCCAGCAGCTTGGGTCAGGGGGGACGTACCGGGGAGCTGTTTTTT TRBJ2-2 TRBV5-1 NA once
CASSKMGGGNQPQHF TGTGCCAGCAGCAAAATGGGGGGAGGAAATCAGCCCCAGCATTTT TRBJ1-5 TRBV6-1 NA few
CASSSGLAFGELFF TGTGCCAGCAGCTCGGGACTAGCGTTCGGGGAGCTGTTTTTT TRBJ2-2 TRBV7-3 TRBD2 NA
CASSHSGANYEQYF TGCGCCAGCAGCCATAGCGGGGCAAACTACGAGCAGTACTTC TRBJ2-7 TRBV5-1 TRBD2 NA
CASSRTQGVGAEAFF TGTGCCAGCAGCCGGACACAGGGAGTGGGGGCTGAAGCTTTCTTT TRBJ1-1 TRBV7-2 NA NA
CASSLFRGLGYGYTF TGTGCCAGCAGTTTATTCCGGGGGCTCGGCTATGGCTACACCTTC TRBJ1-2 TRBV28 NA NA